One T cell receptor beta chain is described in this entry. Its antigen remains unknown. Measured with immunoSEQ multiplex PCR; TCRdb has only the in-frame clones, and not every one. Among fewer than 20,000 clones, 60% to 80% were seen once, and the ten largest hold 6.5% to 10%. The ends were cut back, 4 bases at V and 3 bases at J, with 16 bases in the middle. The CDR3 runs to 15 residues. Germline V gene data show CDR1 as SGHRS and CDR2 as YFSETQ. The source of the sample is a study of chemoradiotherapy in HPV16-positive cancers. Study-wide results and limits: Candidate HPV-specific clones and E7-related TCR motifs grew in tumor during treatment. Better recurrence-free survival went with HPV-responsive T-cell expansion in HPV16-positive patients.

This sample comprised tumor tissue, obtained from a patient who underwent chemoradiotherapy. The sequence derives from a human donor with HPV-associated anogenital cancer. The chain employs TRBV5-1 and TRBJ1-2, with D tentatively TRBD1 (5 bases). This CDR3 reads CASSQAGGGDYGYTF. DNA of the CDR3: TGCGCCAGCAGCCAGGCCGGGGGAGGAGACTATGGCTACACCTTC.